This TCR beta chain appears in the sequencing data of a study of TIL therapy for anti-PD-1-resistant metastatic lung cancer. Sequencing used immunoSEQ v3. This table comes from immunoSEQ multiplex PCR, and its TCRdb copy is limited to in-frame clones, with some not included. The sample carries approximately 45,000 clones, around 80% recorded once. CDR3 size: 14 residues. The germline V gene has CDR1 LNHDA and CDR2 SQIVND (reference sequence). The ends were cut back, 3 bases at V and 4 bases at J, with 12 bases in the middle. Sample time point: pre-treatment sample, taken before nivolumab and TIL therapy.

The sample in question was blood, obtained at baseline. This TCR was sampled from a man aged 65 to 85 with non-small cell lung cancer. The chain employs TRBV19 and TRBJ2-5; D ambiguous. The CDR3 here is CASSIGVLSETQYF. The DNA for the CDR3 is TGTGCCAGTAGTATTGGGGTATTATCAGAGACCCAGTACTTC.